Detailed here is one T cell receptor (beta chain). This entry belongs to a study of blood T cell repertoires in COVID-19. Background on the study: Acute-phase and convalescent COVID-19 samples originated in the United States, Italy and Spain. Sources were T cells, B-cell-depleted T cells, or PBMCs; the material itself was cDNA or gDNA.

Trimming took off 2 bases at V and 5 bases at J, with 9 bases between the two ends. The germline gives CDR1 MNHEY, CDR2 SMNVEV (reference sequence). The CDR3 contains 13 residues. In the authors' workflow: For nucleated cells, counts were estimated from reference gene primer amplification. Method: immunoSEQ multiplex PCR; TCRdb's copy keeps in-frame clones and lacks some. V and J calls and clone size are copied from that table; D and trimming were computed from the DNA. The repertoire holds around 140,000 clones, with 85% to 90% as singletons. V usage is TRBV27 and J usage is TRBJ1-1, with D unclear. The TCR sequence derives from a man aged 45-65 years with active COVID-19. The sequenced sample was peripheral blood. CDR3 residues: CASSLGESTEAFF. DNA for the CDR3: TGTGCCAGCAGTTTAGGGGAGAGTACTGAAGCTTTCTTT.